The T cell receptor (beta chain) under discussion was sequenced for a study of blood T cells in healthy people across ages. The donors, all healthy, were Caucasians living in Russia, aged about 6 to 100. A second roughly 6 to 11 cycle PCR used barcoded and J-beta primers. TCRdb reprocessed the 5' RACE reads with MiXCR, giving one entry per CDR3 protein. The sample consists of fewer than 900,000 distinct CDR3 sequences, roughly 45% of them appearing once. V trimming: 4 bases; J trimming: 10 bases; junction bases outside the gene matches: 7. The CDR3 totals 14 residues. The germline CDR1 and CDR2 sequences are MGHDK and SYGVNS.

This sequence was found in a woman aged 55-69 years in good health. Specimen: blood. The chain joins TRBV25-1 to TRBJ1-6, with 7 nucleotides matching TRBD1. The CDR3 here is CASSGQTGRSPLHF. The CDR3 bases are TGTGCCAGCAGTGGGCAGACAGGGCGATCACCCCTCCACTTT.